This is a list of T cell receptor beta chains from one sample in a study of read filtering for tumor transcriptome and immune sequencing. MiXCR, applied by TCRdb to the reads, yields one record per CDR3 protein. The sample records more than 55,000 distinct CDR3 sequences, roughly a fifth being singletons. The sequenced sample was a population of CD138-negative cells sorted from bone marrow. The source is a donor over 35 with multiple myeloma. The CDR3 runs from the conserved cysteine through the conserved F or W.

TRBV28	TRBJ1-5	CASSLTASSNQPRHF
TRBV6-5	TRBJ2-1	CASRPFGTGYNEQFF
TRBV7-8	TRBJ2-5	CASSPRARETQYF
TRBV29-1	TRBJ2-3	CSVEVRGDTQYF
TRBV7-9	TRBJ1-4	CASRYRNEKLFF
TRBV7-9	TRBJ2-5	CASELVGRAGETQYF
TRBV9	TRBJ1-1	CASSVSGVDTEAFF
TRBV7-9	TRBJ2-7	CASSLKAGVEQYF
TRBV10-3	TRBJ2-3	CATGNGAGGPDTQYF
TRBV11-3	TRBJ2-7	CAKGVRPSYEQYF
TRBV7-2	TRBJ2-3	CASSLELAGGRGTDTQYF
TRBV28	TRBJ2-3	CASSPQDLYTDTQYF
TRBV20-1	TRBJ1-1	CSANTGLDTEAFF
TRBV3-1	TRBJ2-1	CASSPPWELAGTGEQFF
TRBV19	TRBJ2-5	CASSIPGQQETQYF
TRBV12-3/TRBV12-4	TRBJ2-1	CASSTGTGVYNEQFF
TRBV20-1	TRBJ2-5	CSAMGGETQYF
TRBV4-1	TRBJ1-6	CASSQGVGTYNSPLHF
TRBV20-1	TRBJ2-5	CSARLISRAGGGGTQETQYF
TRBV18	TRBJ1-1	CASSPAITVGTEAFF
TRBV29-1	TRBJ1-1	CSVEVSGDTEAFF
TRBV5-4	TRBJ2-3	CASSPAAGAGDTQYF
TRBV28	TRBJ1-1	CASSLYGTEAFF
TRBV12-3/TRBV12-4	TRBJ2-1	CASSGGGIAGGRNEQFF
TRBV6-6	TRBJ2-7	CASSRGNEQYF
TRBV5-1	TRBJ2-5	CASSFRTGEAETQYF